This T cell receptor (beta chain) was sequenced for a study of CD8 T cells in ankylosing spondylitis. Overall study findings and caveats: In synovial fluid and blood from reactive arthritis, some motif variants were previously reported.

This clonotype was seen at least ten times. Its antigen is unidentified. Quantitative 5'-RACE with molecular barcodes was used to make the TCR beta libraries. Using its own MiXCR run on the 5' RACE reads, TCRdb lists one record per CDR3 protein. The table lists around 33,000 distinct CDR3 sequences, about 6.8% of them singletons. This clonotype was sampled from a male donor with ankylosing spondylitis or in good health (not recorded which). Sequencing was performed on blood, either unsorted or a sorted T cell fraction (not recorded which).

The CDR3 loop is CASSYSRAATNEKLFF. The CDR3 DNA sequence: TGTGCCAGCAGTTACTCGAGGGCAGCAACTAATGAAAAACTGTTTTTT. The chain uses TRBV6-5 and TRBJ1-4; D remains ambiguous. With 0 bases removed from V and 0 bases from J, the gap between germline ends came to 8 bases. CDR3 size: 16 residues. Germline V gene sequence: CDR1 MNHEY, CDR2 SVGAGI.